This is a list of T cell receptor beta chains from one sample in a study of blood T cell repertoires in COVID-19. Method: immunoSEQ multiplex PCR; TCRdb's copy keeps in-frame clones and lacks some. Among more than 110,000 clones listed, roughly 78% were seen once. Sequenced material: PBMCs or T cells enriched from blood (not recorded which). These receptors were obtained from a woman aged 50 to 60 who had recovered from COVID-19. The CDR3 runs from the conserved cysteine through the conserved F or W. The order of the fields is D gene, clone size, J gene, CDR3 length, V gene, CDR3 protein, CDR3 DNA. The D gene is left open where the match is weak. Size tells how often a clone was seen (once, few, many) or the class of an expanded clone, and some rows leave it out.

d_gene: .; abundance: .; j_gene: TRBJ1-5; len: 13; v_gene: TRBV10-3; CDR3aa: CAINGQINQPQHF; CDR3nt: TGTGCCATCAACGGACAGATTAATCAGCCCCAGCATTTT
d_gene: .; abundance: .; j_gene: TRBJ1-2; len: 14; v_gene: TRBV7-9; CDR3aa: CASSPSIEGLGYTF; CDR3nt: TGTGCCAGCAGCCCCAGTATAGAGGGACTTGGCTACACCTTC
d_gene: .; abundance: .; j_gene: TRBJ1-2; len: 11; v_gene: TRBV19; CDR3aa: CASSIGSGYTF; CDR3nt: TGTGCCAGTAGTATCGGTTCGGGCTACACCTTC
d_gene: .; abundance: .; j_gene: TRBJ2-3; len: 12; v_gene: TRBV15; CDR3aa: CATSRDGGAQYF; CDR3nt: TGTGCCACCAGCAGAGATGGCGGGGCGCAGTATTTT
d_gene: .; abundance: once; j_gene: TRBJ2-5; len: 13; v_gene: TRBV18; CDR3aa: CASSQDSRETQYF; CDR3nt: TGTGCCAGCTCACAAGACAGTAGGGAGACCCAGTACTTC
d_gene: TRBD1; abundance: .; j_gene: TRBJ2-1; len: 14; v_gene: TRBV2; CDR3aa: CASREDRSTREQFF; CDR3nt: TGTGCCAGCAGAGAGGACAGGTCTACGCGCGAGCAGTTCTTC
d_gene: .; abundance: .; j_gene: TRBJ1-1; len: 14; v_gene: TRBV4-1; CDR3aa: CASSQEEARSRVVF; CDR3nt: TGCGCCAGCAGCCAAGAAGAAGCTCGTTCTCGGGTTGTCTTT
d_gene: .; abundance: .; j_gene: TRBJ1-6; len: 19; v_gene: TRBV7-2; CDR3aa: CASSIKPQGENSYNSPLHF; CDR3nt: TGTGCCAGCAGCATCAAACCACAGGGCGAAAACTCCTATAATTCACCCCTCCACTTT
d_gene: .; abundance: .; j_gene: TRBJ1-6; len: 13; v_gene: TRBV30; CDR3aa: CAWNGNHNSPLHF; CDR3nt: TGTGCCTGGAACGGGAACCATAATTCACCCCTCCACTTT
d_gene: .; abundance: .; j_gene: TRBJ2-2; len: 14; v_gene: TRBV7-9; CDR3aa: CASSPTGPTGELFF; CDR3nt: TGTGCCAGCAGCCCCACAGGGCCCACCGGGGAGCTGTTTTTT
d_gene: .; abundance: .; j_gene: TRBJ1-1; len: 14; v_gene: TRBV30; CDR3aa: CAWSVLTGDTEAFF; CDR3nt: TGTGCCTGGAGTGTACTAACCGGGGACACTGAAGCTTTCTTT
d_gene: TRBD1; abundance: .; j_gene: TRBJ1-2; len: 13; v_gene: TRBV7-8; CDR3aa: CASSSTGGNGYTF; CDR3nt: TGTGCCAGCAGCTCGACAGGGGGGAATGGCTACACCTTC
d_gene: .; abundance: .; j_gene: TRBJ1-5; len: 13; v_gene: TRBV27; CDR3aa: CASRQAPDQPQHF; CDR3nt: TGTGCCAGCAGACAGGCCCCCGATCAGCCCCAGCATTTT
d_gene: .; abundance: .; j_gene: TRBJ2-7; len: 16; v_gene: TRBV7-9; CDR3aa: CASSPTVNPITYEQYF; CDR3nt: TGTGCCAGCAGCCCTACGGTTAATCCGATTACCTACGAGCAGTACTTC
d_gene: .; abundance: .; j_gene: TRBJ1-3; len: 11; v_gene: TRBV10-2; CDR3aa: CASSPGNTIYF; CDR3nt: TGCGCCAGCAGTCCGGGAAACACCATATATTTT
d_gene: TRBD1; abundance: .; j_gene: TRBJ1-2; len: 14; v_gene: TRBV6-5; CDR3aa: CASSSTGGGYGYTF; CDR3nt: TGTGCCAGCAGTTCTACAGGGGGAGGCTATGGCTACACCTTC
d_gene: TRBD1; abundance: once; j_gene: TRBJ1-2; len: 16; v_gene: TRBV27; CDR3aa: CASSANRGLSNYGYTF; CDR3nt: TGTGCCAGCAGTGCAAACAGGGGGCTGTCTAACTATGGCTACACCTTC
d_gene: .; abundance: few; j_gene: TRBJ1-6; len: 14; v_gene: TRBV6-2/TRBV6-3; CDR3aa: CASSYRHDNSPLHF; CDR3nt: TGTGCCAGCAGTTACCGACATGATAATTCACCCCTCCACTTT
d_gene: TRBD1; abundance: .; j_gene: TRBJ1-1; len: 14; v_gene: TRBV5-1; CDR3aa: CASSQDRGNTEAFF; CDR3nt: TGCGCCAGCAGCCAGGACAGGGGGAACACTGAAGCTTTCTTT
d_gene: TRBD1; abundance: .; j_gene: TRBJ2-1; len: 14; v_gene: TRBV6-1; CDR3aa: CASSERQGYGEQFF; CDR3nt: TGTGCCAGCAGTGAGAGACAGGGCTACGGGGAGCAGTTCTTC
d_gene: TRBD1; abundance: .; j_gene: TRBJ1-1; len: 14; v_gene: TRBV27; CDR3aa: CASRIQGAMTEAFF; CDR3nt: TGTGCCAGCCGTATACAGGGGGCTATGACTGAAGCTTTCTTT
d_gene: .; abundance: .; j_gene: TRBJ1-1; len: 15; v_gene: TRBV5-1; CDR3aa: CASSVGAFVGTEAFF; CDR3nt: TGCGCCAGCAGCGTAGGGGCCTTCGTTGGCACTGAAGCTTTCTTT
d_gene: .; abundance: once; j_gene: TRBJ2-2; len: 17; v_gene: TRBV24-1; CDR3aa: CATSDPGGAVSTGELFF; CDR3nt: TGTGCCACCAGTGACCCCGGCGGAGCGGTTTCCACCGGGGAGCTGTTTTTT
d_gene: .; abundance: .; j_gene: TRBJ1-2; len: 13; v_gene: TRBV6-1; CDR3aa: CASSDLQGLGYTF; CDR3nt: TGTGCCAGCAGTGACCTCCAGGGCCTCGGCTACACCTTC
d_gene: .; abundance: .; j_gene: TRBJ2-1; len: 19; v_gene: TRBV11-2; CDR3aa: CASSSSPGDVRLPPNEQFF; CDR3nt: TGTGCCAGCAGCTCTTCTCCGGGGGACGTCCGTTTACCGCCCAATGAGCAGTTCTTC
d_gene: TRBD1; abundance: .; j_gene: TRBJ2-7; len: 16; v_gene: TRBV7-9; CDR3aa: CASSFLPGQGTYEQYF; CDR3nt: TGTGCCAGCAGCTTTCTCCCGGGACAGGGGACCTACGAGCAGTACTTC
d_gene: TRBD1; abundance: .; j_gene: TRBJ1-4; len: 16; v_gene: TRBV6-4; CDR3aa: CASSVGQGAANEKLFF; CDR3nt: TGTGCCAGCAGCGTCGGACAGGGGGCGGCTAATGAAAAACTGTTTTTT
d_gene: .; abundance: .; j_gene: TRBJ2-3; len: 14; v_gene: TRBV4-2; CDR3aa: CASSQDRVSDTQYF; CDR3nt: TGTGCCAGCAGCCAAGACAGGGTTTCAGATACGCAGTATTTT
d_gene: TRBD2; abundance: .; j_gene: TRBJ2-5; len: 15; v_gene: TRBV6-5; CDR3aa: CASRNLAGHQETQYF; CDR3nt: TGTGCCAGCAGAAACTTAGCGGGGCACCAAGAGACCCAGTACTTC
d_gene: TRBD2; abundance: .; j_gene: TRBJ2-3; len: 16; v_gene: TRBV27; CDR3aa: CASSFLQAGGRDTQYF; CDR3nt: TGTGCCAGCAGTTTTCTTCAAGCGGGGGGGAGAGATACGCAGTATTTT
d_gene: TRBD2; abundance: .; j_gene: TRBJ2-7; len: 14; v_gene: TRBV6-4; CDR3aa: CASSEGGESYEQYF; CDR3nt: TGTGCCAGCAGTGAGGGGGGGGAGTCGTACGAGCAGTACTTC
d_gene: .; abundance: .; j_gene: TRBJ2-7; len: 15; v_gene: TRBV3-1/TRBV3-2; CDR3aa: CASSQVPLSSYEQYF; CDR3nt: TGTGCCAGCAGCCAAGTGCCGTTGAGCTCCTACGAGCAGTACTTC
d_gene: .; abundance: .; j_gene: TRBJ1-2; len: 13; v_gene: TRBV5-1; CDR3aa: CASSSSSGDGYTF; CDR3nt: TGCGCCAGCAGCTCCAGCTCAGGGGATGGCTACACCTTC
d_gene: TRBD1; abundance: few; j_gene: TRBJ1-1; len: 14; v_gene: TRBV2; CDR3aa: CASSDRARGTEAFF; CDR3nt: TGTGCCAGCAGTGATCGGGCCAGGGGGACTGAAGCTTTCTTT
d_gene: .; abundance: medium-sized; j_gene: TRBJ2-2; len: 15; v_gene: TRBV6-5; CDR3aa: CASSPLGSATGELFF; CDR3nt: TGTGCCAGCAGCCCGTTGGGGAGCGCGACCGGGGAGCTGTTTTTT
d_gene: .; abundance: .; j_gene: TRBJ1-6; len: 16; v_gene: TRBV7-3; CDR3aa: CASSLGGVGPNSPLHF; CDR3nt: TGTGCCAGCAGCTTAGGCGGAGTAGGCCCAAATTCACCCCTCCACTTT